One sample yielded the 30 T cell receptor beta chains listed below, sequenced in a study of shared clonotypes between healthy human individuals. Some clones are missing from TCRdb's copy, which holds only in-frame ones; the method was immunoSEQ multiplex PCR. In the table there are about 1.5 million clones, 95% to 99% of which are singletons. The sample consisted of naive CD4+ T cells sorted from blood. Subset in this sample: CD45RA+ positively selected. These receptors were taken from a man in his thirties or forties in good health.

J is TRBJ2-1 and V is TRBV19; 11 nucleotides agree with TRBD2. CDR1 and CDR2 from the germline V gene are LNHDA and SQIVND (reference sequence). V gave up 5 bases and J gave up 1 base; unmatched junction bases: 10. The CDR3 sequence is 18 residues long. The CDR3 reads CASSPRFIAGGSYNEQFF. Here the CDR3 DNA reads TGTGCCAGTAGTCCACGATTTATAGCGGGAGGGTCCTACAATGAGCAGTTCTTC.

The V gene is TRBV7-3, the J gene TRBJ2-1, with a possible D match to TRBD2 (6 bases). CDR1 is SGHTA, CDR2 FQGTGA, per germline. Between the trimmed V and J ends, which lost 6 bases and 1 base, there was a span of 13 bases. CDR3 length: 15 residues. CDR3: CASSPPGLSYNEQFF. CDR3 DNA: TGTGCCAGCAGTCCTCCGGGACTTTCCTACAATGAGCAGTTCTTC.

This rearrangement joins TRBV28 to TRBJ2-7, with D maybe TRBD1 (5 bases). CDR1 and CDR2 from the germline V gene are MDHEN and SYDVKM. V was shortened by 4 bases and J by 4 bases, with 14 bases between the two germline ends. The CDR3 is made up of 14 amino acids. CDR3 protein: CASSSLSYRYEQYF. The CDR3 bases are TGTGCCAGCAGTTCCCTGTCCTACAGGTACGAGCAGTACTTC.

The CDR3 sequence: CAWSAFLGTPQMNTEAFF. The CDR3 coding sequence is TGTGCCTGGAGTGCGTTTTTGGGGACACCTCAAATGAACACTGAAGCTTTCTTT. The rearrangement joins TRBV30 to TRBJ1-1, with TRBD1 as a possible D gene (6 bases). CDR1 is GTSNPN and CDR2 is SVGIG in the germline V gene (reference sequence). This CDR3 spans 18 amino acids. Between the trimmed V and J ends, which lost 1 base and 0 bases, there was a span of 21 bases.

The chain links TRBV5-5 to TRBJ1-3; D not certain. Trimming stripped 1 base from V and 0 bases from J, with 5 bases between. There are 14 residues in the CDR3. CDR1 is SGHKS, CDR2 YYEKEE, per germline (reference sequence). CDR3 loop: CASSLLGSGNTIYF. The CDR3 nucleotides read TGTGCCAGCAGCTTGCTGGGCTCTGGAAACACCATATATTTT.

V is TRBV2 and J is TRBJ2-4, with unresolved D. The CDR3 has 14 residues. Trimming cost V 3 bases and J 2 bases, with 8 bases left between them. Germline loops: CDR1 SNHLY, CDR2 FYNNEI. The CDR3 reads CASSDRRSKNIQYF. In DNA, the CDR3 is TGTGCCAGCAGTGACCGGCGGTCCAAAAACATTCAGTACTTC. The whole variable domain, remainder taken from reference TRBV2 and TRBJ2-4, is EPEVTQTPSHQVTQMGQEVILRCVPISNHLYFYWYRQILGQKVEFLVSFYNNEISEKSEIFDDQFSVERPDGSNFTLKIRSTKLEDSAMYFCASSDRRSKNIQYFGAGTRLSVL.

The rearrangement uses TRBV2 and TRBJ2-1; possible D gene TRBD2, 5 bases. The V gene lost 2 bases and the J gene lost 6 bases, with 14 bases spanning the gap. CDR3 length: 15 amino acids. Per the germline V gene, CDR1 is SNHLY and CDR2 is FYNNEI. CDR3 residues: CASSEYLGAINEQFF. The CDR3 nucleotides are TGTGCCAGCAGTGAATATCTGGGAGCGATCAATGAGCAGTTCTTC. Full variable domain (remainder filled in from reference TRBV2 and TRBJ2-1): EPEVTQTPSHQVTQMGQEVILRCVPISNHLYFYWYRQILGQKVEFLVSFYNNEISEKSEIFDDQFSVERPDGSNFTLKIRSTKLEDSAMYFCASSEYLGAINEQFFGPGTRLTVL.

The chain carries TRBV4-3 and TRBJ1-4, with D unresolved. The germline gives CDR1 LGHNA, CDR2 YSLEER. CDR3 length: 16 amino acids. V lost 4 bases to trimming and J lost 5 bases, with 17 bases between them. The CDR3 reads CASSPSPLGQNEKLFF. The CDR3 DNA is TGCGCCAGCAGCCCATCCCCGTTGGGTCAGAATGAAAAACTGTTTTTT.

Note on this clone: At the DNA level, this CDR3 is encoded by other sequences in the same sample as well. The V call is TRBV7-9, the J call TRBJ1-5; D unclear. CDR1 and CDR2 from the germline V gene are SEHNR and FQNEAQ (reference sequence). There are 13 residues in the CDR3. V lost 5 bases to trimming and J lost 2 bases, with 7 bases between them. The CDR3 protein is CASSPQGNQPQHF. In nucleotides, the CDR3 is TGTGCCAGCAGCCCCCAAGGCAATCAGCCCCAGCATTTT.

In nucleotides, the CDR3 is TGCGCCAGCAGTGAGACTGGGGTGAAGACCCAGTACTTC. Translated, it gives CASSETGVKTQYF. The V call is TRBV10-1, the J call TRBJ2-5, with no clear D. The CDR3 is 13 residues long. Germline lookup yields CDR1 WNHNN and CDR2 SYGVQD (reference sequence). Trimming took 2 bases from V and 6 from J, leaving 10 bases between them.

This clone occurred a few times. Other DNA sequences of this sample code for an identical CDR3. The chain recombines TRBV18 with TRBJ2-3; the D is unclear. Germline loops: CDR1 KGHSH, CDR2 LQKENI. The CDR3 has 13 residues. V gave up 3 bases and J gave up 0 bases, with 4 bases separating them. CDR3 sequence (DNA): TGTGCCAGCTCACCCCTTAGCACAGATACGCAGTATTTT. Its protein is CASSPLSTDTQYF.

Only one count was recorded for this clone. This chain links TRBV5-1 with TRBJ2-2; no clear D gene. This CDR3 region has 14 residues. The V gene's germline CDR1 is SGHRS and CDR2 YFSETQ. V gave up 5 bases and J gave up 5 bases, with 13 bases separating them. CDR3 in DNA: TGCGCCAGCAGAGCCGGGTCAACTACCGGGGAGCTGTTTTTT. It translates to CASRAGSTTGELFF.

This chain uses TRBV13 with TRBJ2-3; D perhaps matches TRBD1 (5 bases). CDR3 length: 13 residues. Germline lookup yields CDR1 PRHDT and CDR2 FYEKMQ (reference sequence). V shed 0 bases and J shed 7 bases, with 8 bases lying between them. This chain's CDR3 is CASSLGGQNTQYF. The CDR3 nucleotides are TGTGCCAGCAGCTTAGGGGGGCAGAATACGCAGTATTTT.

This sequence joins TRBV6-6 and TRBJ2-7; D might be TRBD2 (6 bases). The CDR3 covers 16 residues. CDR1 and CDR2 from the germline V gene are MNHNY and SVGAGI (reference sequence). Trimming shortened V by 0 bases and J by 2 bases, and 14 bases separated the two germline ends. CDR3 in amino acids: CASSYSFSGRTYEQYF. DNA of the CDR3: TGTGCCAGCAGTTACTCGTTCAGCGGGCGCACCTACGAGCAGTACTTC.

This CDR3 is CAISAEGWGTEAFF. CDR3 coding DNA: TGTGCCATCAGTGCGGAGGGTTGGGGCACTGAAGCTTTCTTT. V is TRBV10-3 and J is TRBJ1-1; D is ambiguous. The ends were cut back, 4 bases at V and 4 bases at J, with 13 bases in the middle. The germline CDR1 and CDR2 sequences are ENHRY and SYGVKD. The CDR3 extends over 14 amino acids.

For the CDR3, the DNA is TGTGCCAGCAGTAGACTTTCATTGGCAGGCCCGAATCAGCCCCAGCATTTT. This sequence encodes CASSRLSLAGPNQPQHF. This sequence joins TRBV28 and TRBJ1-5; D not resolved. Germline V lookup: CDR1 MDHEN, CDR2 SYDVKM. V lost 5 bases to trimming and J lost 4 bases, with 21 bases between them. The CDR3 has 17 residues.

With regard to this clone: Additional DNA sequences in this sample encode the identical CDR3. The chain has TRBV28 and TRBJ2-3, with 9 bases identical to TRBD1. The V gene's germline CDR1 is MDHEN and CDR2 SYDVKM. This CDR3 comprises 15 residues. J lost 3 bases, V lost 4 bases, and 5 bases had no gene match. The CDR3 nucleotides are TGTGCCAGCAGTTCCCCGGGACAGGGTACAGATACGCAGTATTTT. Translation gives CASSSPGQGTDTQYF.

This sequence joins TRBV10-2 and TRBJ1-4; a weak D match, TRBD1 (6 bases). The germline V gene encodes CDR1 WSHSY and CDR2 SAAADI. The ends were cut back, 7 bases at V and 5 bases at J, with 17 bases in the middle. CDR3 length: 15 residues. Here the CDR3 reads CASIGTGGKNEKLFF. DNA of the CDR3: TGCGCCAGCATTGGGACGGGGGGCAAGAATGAAAAACTGTTTTTT.

This sequence joins TRBV4-3 and TRBJ2-1; TRBD2 aligns across 7 bases. Germline lookup yields CDR1 LGHNA and CDR2 YSLEER. With V trimmed by 6 bases and J by 0 bases, 8 bases remained unmatched. The CDR3 is 16 residues long. CDR3 nucleotides: TGCGCCAGCAGAGACACTAGCGCGAGCTCCTACAATGAGCAGTTCTTC. This gives the protein CASRDTSASSYNEQFF.

The CDR3: CASSQIPEMNTEAFF. The CDR3 nucleotides read TGTGCCAGCAGCCAGATCCCCGAGATGAACACTGAAGCTTTCTTT. The chain joins TRBV7-9 to TRBJ1-1, with D uncertain. The CDR3 spans 15 residues. Trimming cost V 5 bases and J 0 bases, with 13 bases left between them. CDR1 SEHNR and CDR2 FQNEAQ come from the germline V gene (reference sequence).

The table lists this clone with a count of one. The chain carries TRBV7-2 and TRBJ1-1; D may be TRBD1 (5 bases). The CDR3 consists of 13 residues. V dropped 5 bases and J dropped 4 bases, with 11 bases sitting between them. Germline lookup yields CDR1 SGHTA and CDR2 FQGNSA. This CDR3 reads CASSALGGTEAFF. CDR3 coding DNA: TGTGCCAGCAGCGCACTTGGGGGCACTGAAGCTTTCTTT.

This sequence joins TRBV9 and TRBJ2-7; D gene ambiguous. The V gene lost 1 base and the J gene lost 3 bases, with 11 bases spanning the gap. The CDR3 has 14 residues. Germline loops: CDR1 SGDLS, CDR2 YYNGEE. This chain's CDR3 is CASSVNLGYYEQYF. In DNA form, the CDR3 reads TGTGCCAGCAGCGTAAATCTGGGTTACTACGAGCAGTACTTC. Full variable domain (remainder filled in from reference TRBV9 and TRBJ2-7): DSGVTQTPKHLITATGQRVTLRCSPRSGDLSVYWYQQSLDQGLQFLIQYYNGEERAKGNILERFSAQQFPDLHSELNLSSLELGDSALYFCASSVNLGYYEQYFGPGTRLTVT.

The rearrangement joins TRBV28 to TRBJ2-6; D is unclear. Germline loops: CDR1 MDHEN, CDR2 SYDVKM. V was trimmed by 4 bases and J by 0 bases, leaving 16 bases between them. This CDR3 spans 18 amino acids. CDR3 DNA: TGTGCCAGCAGTTCTTTGATGTCTTGGGACTCTGGGGCCAACGTCCTGACTTTC. It codes for CASSSLMSWDSGANVLTF.

The chain joins TRBV5-4 to TRBJ2-3; 13 bases are a match to TRBD2. The CDR3 contains 17 residues. Germline lookup yields CDR1 SGHNT and CDR2 YYREEE (reference sequence). Trimming removed 7 bases from V and 0 bases from J; junction bases left unmatched: 8. This CDR3 is CASPGLAGSPSTDTQYF. The CDR3 DNA sequence: TGTGCCAGCCCGGGACTAGCGGGGTCCCCTAGCACAGATACGCAGTATTTT.

The chain joins TRBV7-6 to TRBJ2-2; TRBD1 or TRBD2 may be the D gene (6 bases each). V lost 2 bases to trimming and J lost 7 bases, with 17 bases between them. CDR1 and CDR2 (germline): SGHVS, FNYEAQ. The CDR3 has 16 amino acids. The CDR3 nucleotides are TGTGCCAGCAGCTTAAGGAGGGGGGAAGCGAACGGGGAGCTGTTTTTT. The encoded protein is CASSLRRGEANGELFF.

This chain connects TRBV9 to TRBJ2-1, with D perhaps TRBD1 (5 bases). CDR1 is SGDLS and CDR2 is YYNGEE in the germline V gene. V was pared by 3 bases and J by 7 bases, with 11 bases between. The CDR3 totals 13 residues. The CDR3 bases are TGTGCCAGCAGCGCACAGGTTTTGAATGAGCAGTTCTTC. Translating gives CASSAQVLNEQFF.

The J gene is TRBJ1-5, the V gene TRBV28, with 10 bases fitting TRBD1. CDR1 MDHEN and CDR2 SYDVKM come from the germline V gene. J gave up 6 bases and V 3 bases, and 8 bases lay outside the gene matches. This CDR3 is built from 16 residues. CDR3 in amino acids: CASSFPGQGGGQPQHF. DNA of the CDR3: TGTGCCAGCAGTTTCCCCGGACAGGGGGGGGGTCAGCCCCAGCATTTT.

This sequence joins TRBV29-1 and TRBJ2-3, with D tentatively TRBD2 (5 bases). Looked up from germline, CDR1 is SQVTM and CDR2 is ANQGSEA. The CDR3 length is 13 residues. The V end lost 4 bases, the J end lost 4 bases, and 12 bases lay between the germline ends. CDR3 residues: CSVVTPGSDTQYF. In DNA form, the CDR3 reads TGCAGCGTTGTCACACCGGGGTCAGATACGCAGTATTTT.

The V and J genes are TRBV19 and TRBJ2-7; TRBD2 aligns across 8 bases. Germline-derived CDR1 and CDR2 are LNHDA and SQIVND (reference sequence). The CDR3 totals 13 residues. The ends lost 2 bases at V and 7 bases at J; junction bases unmatched: 4. As DNA, the CDR3 is TGTGCCAGTAGTATACGAGCGGGGGCGGAGCAGTACTTC. This encodes CASSIRAGAEQYF.

The J gene is TRBJ2-7, the V gene TRBV28; D not certain. Trimming took off 2 bases at V and 0 bases at J, with 14 bases between the two ends. The CDR3 has 16 amino acids. Germline V lookup: CDR1 MDHEN, CDR2 SYDVKM. CDR3 sequence (DNA): TGTGCCAGCAGTTTACAGACCGGGTCCAACTCCTACGAGCAGTACTTC. This encodes CASSLQTGSNSYEQYF.